The rows below give T cell receptor beta chains drawn from one sample of a study of blood T cells in healthy people across ages. TCRdb used MiXCR to reprocess the 5' RACE reads, holding one entry per CDR3 protein. This sample has about 640,000 distinct CDR3 sequences, with around 41% found just once. Sequencing used blood. These TCRs come from a man older than 75 in good health. The CDR3 runs from the conserved cysteine through the conserved F or W. D genes are given only for firm matches. Size is omitted from some rows. Given values are once, few, many or a class for expanded clones.

v_call,j_call,d_call,clone_size,cdr3_aa,cdr3_nt
TRBV7-9,TRBJ1-2,NA,NA,CASSLLTTRRLGGYTF,TGTGCCAGCAGCTTGCTAACCACCCGGCGATTGGGTGGCTACACCTTC
TRBV5-5,TRBJ2-6,NA,NA,CASSLLGGLGANVLTF,TGTGCCAGCAGCTTGTTGGGTGGGCTCGGGGCCAACGTCCTGACTTTC
TRBV7-2,TRBJ2-1,TRBD2,few,CASSLGAGRARNEQFF,TGTGCCAGCAGCTTAGGTGCCGGGAGGGCCAGGAATGAGCAGTTCTTC
TRBV2,TRBJ1-5,TRBD1,NA,CASRLQGVQPQHF,TGTGCCAGCAGACTACAGGGGGTTCAGCCCCAGCATTTT
TRBV20-1,TRBJ2-1,TRBD2,few,CSAPIGGGRALDEQFF,TGCAGTGCCCCTATTGGGGGCGGGAGGGCCTTAGATGAGCAGTTCTTC
TRBV4-3,TRBJ2-3,NA,few,CASSQDRTLSTDTQYF,TGCGCCAGCAGCCAAGATAGGACACTGAGCACAGATACGCAGTATTTT
TRBV15,TRBJ2-7,NA,many,CATSRDRGSYEQYF,TGTGCCACCAGCAGAGACAGAGGCTCCTACGAGCAGTACTTC
TRBV28,TRBJ2-7,NA,NA,CASSSGESSYEQYF,TGTGCCAGCAGTTCAGGGGAAAGCTCCTACGAGCAGTACTTC
TRBV7-9,TRBJ2-5,NA,NA,CASRRAETQYF,TGTGCCAGCAGGAGGGCCGAGACCCAGTACTTC
TRBV27,TRBJ2-1,NA,NA,CASSNRGNEQFF,TGTGCCAGCAGTAACCGGGGTAATGAGCAGTTCTTC
TRBV3-1,TRBJ2-4,TRBD2,NA,CASSPRLAGALLNIQYF,TGTGCCAGCAGCCCCCGACTAGCGGGGGCTCTATTAAACATTCAGTACTTC
TRBV6-6,TRBJ2-7,TRBD2,few,CASSTAGGRKKYF,TGTGCCAGCAGTACAGCGGGAGGACGGAAGAAGTACTTC
TRBV20-1,TRBJ2-3,NA,few,CSAKGPPRTDTQYF,TGCAGTGCAAAAGGGCCGCCCCGCACAGATACGCAGTATTTT
TRBV15,TRBJ1-2,TRBD1,NA,CATSSQRQGGYGYTF,TGTGCCACCAGCAGCCAAAGACAGGGCGGGTATGGCTACACCTTC
TRBV4-1,TRBJ1-1,TRBD1,many,CASSQAVDRGTEAFF,TGCGCCAGCAGCCAGGCGGTGGACAGGGGCACTGAAGCTTTCTTT
TRBV4-3,TRBJ2-7,TRBD2,NA,CASSQDIWSGSRNEQYF,TGCGCCAGCAGCCAAGATATATGGAGCGGGAGTCGTAATGAGCAGTACTTC
TRBV6-4,TRBJ2-5,TRBD2,NA,CASSDYLSGSYNEQYF,TGTGCCAGCAGTGACTATCTTAGCGGGAGTTACAATGAGCAGTACTTC
TRBV9,TRBJ2-5,NA,NA,CASSVTALQETQYF,TGTGCCAGCAGCGTAACGGCCTTGCAAGAGACCCAGTACTTC
TRBV6-2/TRBV6-3,TRBJ1-5,NA,once,CASCYGHGNQPQHF,TGTGCCAGCTGTTACGGTCATGGCAATCAGCCCCAGCATTTT
TRBV6-6,TRBJ2-1,TRBD1,NA,CASSYSTGTAYNEQFF,TGTGCCAGCAGTTACTCGACCGGGACAGCTTACAATGAGCAGTTCTTC
TRBV5-1,TRBJ2-7,NA,NA,CASSLVGESYNEQYF,TGCGCCAGCAGCTTGGTTGGGGAGTCGTACAATGAGCAGTACTTC
TRBV6-2/TRBV6-3,TRBJ2-2,NA,NA,CASSRQASTGELFF,TGTGCCAGCAGCCGACAGGCTAGCACCGGGGAGCTGTTTTTT
TRBV28,TRBJ2-5,NA,few,CASSVRDGETQYF,TGTGCCAGCAGTGTCAGGGATGGAGAGACCCAGTACTTC
TRBV10-3,TRBJ2-1,TRBD2,few,CAIRTSGGLYGEQFF,TGTGCCATCAGGACTAGCGGGGGGCTTTACGGTGAGCAGTTCTTC
TRBV6-7,TRBJ1-2,TRBD1,few,CASSHHRDSPPLNYGYTF,TGTGCCAGCAGTCACCACCGGGACAGCCCACCGTTAAACTATGGCTACACCTTC
TRBV7-7,TRBJ1-6,NA,NA,CASSFPGGGRSPLHF,TGTGCCAGCAGCTTCCCCGGAGGAGGGAGATCACCCCTCCACTTT
TRBV7-2,TRBJ2-5,TRBD1,few,CASSSGTGLRGQETQYF,TGTGCCAGCAGCTCCGGGACAGGCCTCAGGGGCCAAGAGACCCAGTACTTC
TRBV12-3/TRBV12-4,TRBJ2-2,TRBD2,NA,CASSRRAGGEELFF,TGTGCCAGCAGCAGAAGAGCGGGAGGGGAGGAGCTGTTTTTT
TRBV6-6,TRBJ2-5,TRBD1,NA,CASRVDRGSQETQYF,TGTGCCAGCAGAGTGGACAGGGGAAGCCAAGAGACCCAGTACTTC
TRBV20-1,TRBJ2-7,NA,NA,CSAPTPASYEQYF,TGCAGTGCTCCGACACCGGCCTCCTACGAGCAGTACTTC
TRBV7-6,TRBJ2-7,NA,many,CASSQTPTEEQYF,TGTGCCAGCAGCCAGACCCCGACGGAAGAGCAGTACTTC
TRBV29-1,TRBJ2-7,NA,NA,CSVARDHYEQYF,TGCAGCGTTGCCCGGGACCACTACGAGCAGTACTTC
TRBV6-4,TRBJ2-2,NA,NA,CASSEELNTGELFF,TGTGCCAGCAGTGAAGAACTGAACACCGGGGAGCTGTTTTTT
TRBV4-3,TRBJ2-1,NA,NA,CASSRHPISGARINEQFF,TGCGCCAGCAGCCGTCACCCAATTTCCGGGGCTAGAATCAATGAGCAGTTCTTC
TRBV5-4,TRBJ2-3,NA,few,CASSLAINQGSADTQYF,TGTGCCAGCAGCTTGGCCATTAACCAGGGTAGCGCAGATACGCAGTATTTT
TRBV29-1,TRBJ2-2,TRBD1,NA,CSVEGQGKAGELFF,TGCAGCGTTGAGGGACAGGGGAAGGCCGGGGAGCTGTTTTTT
TRBV6-2/TRBV6-3,TRBJ2-6,NA,NA,CASSAAGPILSGANVLTF,TGTGCCAGCAGTGCGGCAGGCCCAATTCTATCTGGGGCCAACGTCCTGACTTTC
TRBV11-2,TRBJ2-7,NA,NA,CASSLERVRYEQYF,TGTGCCAGCAGCTTAGAAAGGGTCAGGTACGAGCAGTACTTC
TRBV20-1,TRBJ2-1,NA,few,CSARDMDYPRNEQFF,TGCAGTGCTAGAGACATGGACTACCCCCGGAATGAGCAGTTCTTC
TRBV6-2/TRBV6-3,TRBJ2-7,NA,many,CASSYVAASYEQYF,TGTGCCAGCAGTTATGTGGCAGCCTCCTACGAGCAGTACTTC
TRBV12-3/TRBV12-4,TRBJ2-1,NA,many,CASSLVGGPEQFF,TGTGCCAGCAGTTTAGTTGGGGGCCCTGAGCAGTTCTTC
TRBV7-2,TRBJ2-4,TRBD2,few,CASSLAHTSGKNIQYF,TGTGCCAGCAGCTTAGCGCACACTAGCGGAAAAAACATTCAGTACTTC
TRBV5-1,TRBJ2-1,NA,NA,CASSLGSGVNEQFF,TGCGCCAGCAGCTTGGGCTCGGGAGTTAATGAGCAGTTCTTC
TRBV29-1,TRBJ2-7,TRBD2,many,CSVNSGMSSYEQYF,TGCAGCGTTAATAGCGGGATGTCATCCTACGAGCAGTACTTC
TRBV6-2/TRBV6-3,TRBJ2-4,NA,NA,CASDQNPQNIQYF,TGTGCCAGCGACCAAAACCCACAAAACATTCAGTACTTC
TRBV5-6,TRBJ2-1,NA,few,CASSLALPNEQFF,TGTGCCAGCAGCTTAGCCTTACCCAATGAGCAGTTCTTC
TRBV3-1,TRBJ1-6,NA,NA,CASSQDRAGAWNSPLHF,TGTGCCAGCAGCCAAGATAGGGCAGGAGCTTGGAATTCACCCCTCCACTTT
TRBV27,TRBJ2-3,TRBD2,once,CASRPSGRANTQYF,TGTGCCAGCAGGCCCAGCGGGAGGGCGAATACGCAGTATTTT
TRBV20-1,TRBJ1-1,NA,NA,CSARRRGTEAFF,TGCAGTGCTAGACGCCGGGGTACTGAAGCTTTCTTT
TRBV5-1,TRBJ1-2,TRBD1,few,CASRMVDADRGGYTF,TGCGCCAGCCGGATGGTGGACGCCGACAGGGGTGGCTACACCTTC
TRBV3-1,TRBJ2-7,NA,NA,CASSQVFPGPPYEQYF,TGTGCCAGCAGCCAAGTTTTCCCAGGGCCACCCTACGAGCAGTACTTC
TRBV12-3/TRBV12-4,TRBJ2-5,NA,NA,CASSPTGLMWTQETQYF,TGTGCCAGCAGTCCTACAGGGTTGATGTGGACCCAAGAGACCCAGTACTTC
TRBV6-2/TRBV6-3,TRBJ1-5,NA,NA,CASSGLKGTLSNQPQHF,TGTGCCAGCAGCGGATTAAAGGGGACCCTAAGCAATCAGCCCCAGCATTTT
TRBV15,TRBJ2-5,TRBD2,NA,CATGPGLAQETQYF,TGTGCCACGGGTCCGGGACTAGCGCAAGAGACCCAGTACTTC
TRBV3-1,TRBJ2-5,TRBD2,NA,CASSSRRPGLAETQYF,TGTGCCAGCAGCTCAAGAAGACCGGGACTAGCGGAGACCCAGTACTTC
TRBV20-1,TRBJ2-7,TRBD2,NA,CSAANTGTSGSNEQYF,TGCAGTGCCGCCAATACCGGGACTAGCGGTTCCAATGAGCAGTACTTC